Presented here are 8 T cell receptor beta chains from one specimen sequenced in a study of T cells in lung cancer brain metastases. Clones were read by immunoSEQ multiplex PCR, and TCRdb kept only the in-frame ones, dropping some. The sample includes some 3,000 clones, approximately 87% of them seen just once. The sequenced sample consisted of tumor tissue from the primary lung tumor. These receptors originate from a man between 60 and 70 years old with non-small cell lung cancer.

This clone was found once. The V gene is TRBV30, the J gene TRBJ2-3; D not resolved. The CDR3 loop spans 16 amino acids. Germline assignment: CDR1 GTSNPN and CDR2 SVGIG (reference sequence). V was trimmed by 3 bases and J by 0 bases, leaving 16 bases between them. CDR3 region: CAWRKPRSSSTDTQYF. The CDR3 DNA sequence: TGTGCCTGGAGGAAACCCCGTTCGTCCAGCACAGATACGCAGTATTTT.

The rearrangement links TRBV5-1 to TRBJ1-2; D is unclear. The CDR3 loop spans 13 amino acids. Germline V lookup: CDR1 SGHRS, CDR2 YFSETQ. Trimming shortened V by 0 bases and J by 5 bases, and 8 bases separated the two germline ends. DNA for the CDR3: TGCGCCAGCAGCTTGGAAGCAGGTTATGGCTACACCTTC. Protein: CASSLEAGYGYTF.

This sequence joins TRBV30 and TRBJ1-5; D possibly corresponds to TRBD1 (6 bases). The germline CDR1 and CDR2 sequences are GTSNPN and SVGIG (reference sequence). Trimming took 1 base from V and 4 from J, leaving 14 bases between them. The CDR3 runs to 15 residues. CDR3 amino acids: CAWSARGTFNQPQHF. The CDR3 region has the DNA TGTGCCTGGAGTGCACGCGGGACATTTAATCAGCCCCAGCATTTT. The full variable domain, completed using reference TRBV30 and TRBJ1-5, is SQTIHQWPATLVQPVGSPLSLECTVEGTSNPNLYWYRQAAGRGLQLLFYSVGIGQISSEVPQNLSASRPQDRQFILSSKKLLLSDSGFYLCAWSARGTFNQPQHFGDGTRLSIL.

The chain couples TRBV2 to TRBJ2-3; no clear D. The CDR3 contains 13 residues. From germline, CDR1 is SNHLY and CDR2 FYNNEI. Between the trimmed V and J ends, which lost 1 base and 2 bases, there was a span of 4 bases. The DNA of the CDR3 is TGTGCCAGCAGTGAAGAGAACACAGATACGCAGTATTTT. This sequence encodes CASSEENTDTQYF.

The J gene is TRBJ2-2, the V gene TRBV19; 10 bases match TRBD1. The length of the CDR3 is 15 residues. The junction had 4 bases not matched to a gene; V was cut back by 5 bases and J by 4 bases. Per the germline V gene, CDR1 is LNHDA and CDR2 is SQIVND (reference sequence). The chain's CDR3 is CASSEGQGITGELFF. CDR3 nucleotides: TGTGCCAGTAGTGAGGGACAGGGGATCACCGGGGAGCTGTTTTTT. Looking up the rest from reference TRBV19 and TRBJ2-2 gives the full variable domain: DGGITQSPKYLFRKEGQNVTLSCEQNLNHDAMYWYRQDPGQGLRLIYYSQIVNDFQKGDIAEGYSVSREKKESFPLTVTSAQKNPTAFYLCASSEGQGITGELFFGEGSRLTVL.

This clone was observed a handful of times. This chain uses TRBV6-6 with TRBJ1-6, with TRBD1 as a possible D gene (6 bases). V lost 6 bases and J lost 2, with 11 bases in between. CDR3 length: 15 residues. The V gene's germline CDR1 is MNHNY and CDR2 SVGAGI (reference sequence). CDR3 residues: CASRGAGAYNSPLHF. The CDR3 DNA is TGTGCCAGCAGGGGGGCGGGGGCCTATAATTCACCCCTCCACTTT.

CDR3 region: CASSPRALGKLFF. The DNA of the CDR3 is TGTGCCAGCAGCCCCCGAGCACTAGGAAAACTGTTTTTT. The chain employs TRBV28 and TRBJ1-4; D ambiguous. Trimming took off 6 bases at V and 10 bases at J, with 15 bases between the two ends. Germline assignment: CDR1 MDHEN and CDR2 SYDVKM. The CDR3 runs to 13 residues.

Points on this clone: At one end the junction does not follow the germline gene, possibly because of a read error. This chain links TRBV5-5 with TRBJ2-2, with D maybe TRBD2 (6 bases). The CDR3 is 15 residues long. The germline V gene has CDR1 SGHKS and CDR2 YYEKEE (reference sequence). The CDR3 region is CASSFTGDFSGELFF. The DNA for the CDR3 is TGTGCCAGCAGCTTCACGGGAGATTTCTCCGGAGAGCTGTTTTTT.